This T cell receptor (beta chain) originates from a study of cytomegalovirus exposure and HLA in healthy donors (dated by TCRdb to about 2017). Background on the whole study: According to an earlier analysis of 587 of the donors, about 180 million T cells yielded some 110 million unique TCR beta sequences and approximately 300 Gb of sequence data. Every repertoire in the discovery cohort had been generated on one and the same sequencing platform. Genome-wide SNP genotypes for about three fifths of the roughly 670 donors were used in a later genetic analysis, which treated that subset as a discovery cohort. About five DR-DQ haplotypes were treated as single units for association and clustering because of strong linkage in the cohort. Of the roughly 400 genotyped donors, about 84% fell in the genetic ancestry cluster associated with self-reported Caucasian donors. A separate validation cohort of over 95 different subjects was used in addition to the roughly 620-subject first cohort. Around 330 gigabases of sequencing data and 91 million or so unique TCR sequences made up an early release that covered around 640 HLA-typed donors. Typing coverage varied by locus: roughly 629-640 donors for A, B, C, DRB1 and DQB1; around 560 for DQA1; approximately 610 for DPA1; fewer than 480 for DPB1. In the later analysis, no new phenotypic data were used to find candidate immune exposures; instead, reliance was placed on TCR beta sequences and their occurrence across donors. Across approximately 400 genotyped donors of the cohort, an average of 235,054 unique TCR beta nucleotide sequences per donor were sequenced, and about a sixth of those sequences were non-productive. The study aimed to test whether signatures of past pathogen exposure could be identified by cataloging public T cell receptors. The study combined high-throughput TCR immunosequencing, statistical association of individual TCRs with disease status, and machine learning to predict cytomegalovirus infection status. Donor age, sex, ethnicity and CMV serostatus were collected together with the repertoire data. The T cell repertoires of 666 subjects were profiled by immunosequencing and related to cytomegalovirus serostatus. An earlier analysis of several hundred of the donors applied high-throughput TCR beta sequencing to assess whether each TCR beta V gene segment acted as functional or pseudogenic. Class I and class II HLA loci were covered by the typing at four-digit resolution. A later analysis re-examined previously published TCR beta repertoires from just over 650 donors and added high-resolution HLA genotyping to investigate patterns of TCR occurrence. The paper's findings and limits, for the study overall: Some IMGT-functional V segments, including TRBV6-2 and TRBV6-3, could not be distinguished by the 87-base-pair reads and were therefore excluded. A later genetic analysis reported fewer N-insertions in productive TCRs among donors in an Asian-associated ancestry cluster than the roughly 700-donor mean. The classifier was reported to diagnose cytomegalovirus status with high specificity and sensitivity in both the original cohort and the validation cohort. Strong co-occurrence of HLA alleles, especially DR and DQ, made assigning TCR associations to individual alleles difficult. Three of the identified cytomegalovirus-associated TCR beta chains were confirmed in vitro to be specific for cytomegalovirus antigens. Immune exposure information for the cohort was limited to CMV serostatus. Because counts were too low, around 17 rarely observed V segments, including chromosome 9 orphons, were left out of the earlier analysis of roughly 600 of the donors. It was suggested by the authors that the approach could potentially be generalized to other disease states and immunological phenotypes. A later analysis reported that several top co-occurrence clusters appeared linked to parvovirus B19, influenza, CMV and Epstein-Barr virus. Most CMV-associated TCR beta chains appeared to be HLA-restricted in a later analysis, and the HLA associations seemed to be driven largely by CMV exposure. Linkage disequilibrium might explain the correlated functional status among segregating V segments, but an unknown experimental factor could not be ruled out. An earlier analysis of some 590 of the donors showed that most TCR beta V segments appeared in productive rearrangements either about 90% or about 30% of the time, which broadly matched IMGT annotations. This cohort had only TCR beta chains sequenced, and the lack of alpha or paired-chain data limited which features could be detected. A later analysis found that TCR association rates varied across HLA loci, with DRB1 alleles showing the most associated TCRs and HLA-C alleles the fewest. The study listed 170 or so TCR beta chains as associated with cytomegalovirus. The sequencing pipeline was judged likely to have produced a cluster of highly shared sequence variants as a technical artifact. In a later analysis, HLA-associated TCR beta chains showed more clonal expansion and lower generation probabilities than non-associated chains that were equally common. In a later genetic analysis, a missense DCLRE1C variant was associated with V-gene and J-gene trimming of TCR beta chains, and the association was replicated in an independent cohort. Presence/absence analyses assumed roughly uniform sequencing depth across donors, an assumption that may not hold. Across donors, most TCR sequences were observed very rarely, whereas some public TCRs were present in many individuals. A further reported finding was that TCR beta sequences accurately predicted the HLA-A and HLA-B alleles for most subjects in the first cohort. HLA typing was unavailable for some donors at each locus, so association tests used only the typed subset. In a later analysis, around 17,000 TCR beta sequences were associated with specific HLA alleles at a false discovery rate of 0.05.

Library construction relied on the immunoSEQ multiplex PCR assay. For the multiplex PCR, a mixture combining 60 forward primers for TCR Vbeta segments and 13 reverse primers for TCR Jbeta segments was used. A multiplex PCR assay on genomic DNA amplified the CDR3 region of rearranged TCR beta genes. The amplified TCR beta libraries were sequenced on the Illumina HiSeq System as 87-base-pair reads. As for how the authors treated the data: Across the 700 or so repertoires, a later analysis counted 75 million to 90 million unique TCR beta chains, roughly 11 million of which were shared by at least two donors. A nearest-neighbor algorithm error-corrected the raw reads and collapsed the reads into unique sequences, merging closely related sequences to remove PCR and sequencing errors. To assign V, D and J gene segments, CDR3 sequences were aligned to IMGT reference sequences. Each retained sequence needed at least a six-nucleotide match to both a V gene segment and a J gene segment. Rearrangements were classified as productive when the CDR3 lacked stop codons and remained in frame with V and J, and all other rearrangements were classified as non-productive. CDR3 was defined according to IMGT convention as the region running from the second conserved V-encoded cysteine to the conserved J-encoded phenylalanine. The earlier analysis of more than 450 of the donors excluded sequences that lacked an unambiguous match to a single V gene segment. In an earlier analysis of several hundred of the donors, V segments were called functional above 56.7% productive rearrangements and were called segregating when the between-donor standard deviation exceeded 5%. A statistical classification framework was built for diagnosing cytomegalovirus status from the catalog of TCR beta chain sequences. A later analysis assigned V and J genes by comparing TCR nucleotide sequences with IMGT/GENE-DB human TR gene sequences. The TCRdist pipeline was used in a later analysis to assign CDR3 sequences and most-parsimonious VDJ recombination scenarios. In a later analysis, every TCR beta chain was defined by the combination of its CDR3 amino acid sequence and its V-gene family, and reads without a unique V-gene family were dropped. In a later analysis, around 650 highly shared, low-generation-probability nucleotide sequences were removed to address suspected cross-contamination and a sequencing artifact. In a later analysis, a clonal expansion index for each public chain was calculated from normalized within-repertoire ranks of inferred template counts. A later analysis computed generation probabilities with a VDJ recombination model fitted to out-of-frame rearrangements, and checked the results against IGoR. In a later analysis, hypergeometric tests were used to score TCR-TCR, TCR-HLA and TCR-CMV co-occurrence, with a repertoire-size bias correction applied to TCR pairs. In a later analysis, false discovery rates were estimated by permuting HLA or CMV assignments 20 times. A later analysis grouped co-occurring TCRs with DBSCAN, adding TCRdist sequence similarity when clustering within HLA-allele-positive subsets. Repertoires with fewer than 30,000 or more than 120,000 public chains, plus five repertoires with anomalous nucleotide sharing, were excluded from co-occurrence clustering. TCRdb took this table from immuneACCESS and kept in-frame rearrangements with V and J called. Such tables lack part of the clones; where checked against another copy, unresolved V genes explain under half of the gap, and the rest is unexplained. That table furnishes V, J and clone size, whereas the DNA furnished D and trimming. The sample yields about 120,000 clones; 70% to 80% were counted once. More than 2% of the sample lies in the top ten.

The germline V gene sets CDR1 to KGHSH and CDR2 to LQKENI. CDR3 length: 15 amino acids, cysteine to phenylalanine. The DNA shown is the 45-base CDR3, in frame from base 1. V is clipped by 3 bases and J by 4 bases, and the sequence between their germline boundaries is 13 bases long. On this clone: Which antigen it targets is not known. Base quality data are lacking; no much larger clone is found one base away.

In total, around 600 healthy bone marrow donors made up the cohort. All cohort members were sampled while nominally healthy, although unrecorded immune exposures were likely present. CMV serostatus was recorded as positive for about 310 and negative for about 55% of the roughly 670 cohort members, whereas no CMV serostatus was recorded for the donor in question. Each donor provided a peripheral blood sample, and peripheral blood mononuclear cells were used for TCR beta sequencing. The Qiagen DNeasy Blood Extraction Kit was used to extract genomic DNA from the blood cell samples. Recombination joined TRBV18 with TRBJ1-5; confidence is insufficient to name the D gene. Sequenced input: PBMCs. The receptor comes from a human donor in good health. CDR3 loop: CASSPSRTGNQPQHF. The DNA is TGTGCCAGCTCACCCTCCCGAACCGGGAATCAGCCCCAGCATTTT.